This TCR beta chain stems from a study of PD-L1 blockade in urothelial cancer. Study-wide context: About nine tenths of the roughly 30 patients comprised males who had bladder-origin urothelial cancer.

The method was immunoSEQ multiplex PCR; TCRdb's version includes in-frame clones alone and lacks a portion of them. The data contain tens of thousands of clones, almost 85% of them singletons. Each patient gave between 1 and 8 samples, pretreatment and on-treatment. This TCR came from a man aged 70-80 years with urothelial cancer. The sequences come from PBMCs, collected around atezolizumab (anti-PD-L1) treatment.

The chain's CDR3 is CASRPQRTSGTDTQYF. CDR3 in DNA: TGTGCCAGCAGACCCCAACGGACTAGCGGCACAGATACGCAGTATTTT. This chain uses TRBV4-2 with TRBJ2-3, with 9 bases that match TRBD2. CDR1 is LGHNA, CDR2 YNFKEQ, per germline. V dropped 6 bases and J dropped 1; count of bases not matched to a gene: 8. The CDR3 extends over 16 amino acids.